This T cell receptor (beta chain) was recovered during a study of T cells in Graves' hyperthyroidism and ophthalmopathy. The diagnoses drew upon clinical symptoms, serum thyroxine and TRAb, thyroid ultrasound and orbital computed tomography. Amplified TCR beta CDR3 regions came from RNA transcripts. HTBI primers were used for first-round RT-PCR of the TCR CDR3. In TCRdb, the multiplex PCR reads were re-called with MiXCR into one record per CDR3 protein. This table holds about 590,000 distinct CDR3 sequences, approximately 15% found once. J gave up 5 bases and V 5 bases, and 7 bases lay outside the gene matches. CDR1 is MNHEY, CDR2 SMNVEV, per germline (reference sequence). The CDR3 loop spans 14 amino acids. The study, taken as a whole, reports: With a median lead of approximately 6.4 months before onset, the model predicted ophthalmopathy. Blood also showed most of the thyroid clonotypes that were expanded above 0.001.

A few counts support this clonotype. Its antigen remains unknown. The chain uses TRBV27 and TRBJ2-7, with 9 bases that match TRBD2. Sequencing used blood. The TCR originated in a woman younger than 45 with Graves' hyperthyroidism. This CDR3 reads CASSRLAGDDEQYF. The CDR3 DNA reads as TGTGCCAGCAGTCGGTTAGCGGGAGATGACGAGCAGTACTTC.